The 10 T cell receptor beta chains listed next were all sequenced from one sample in a study of blood T cell repertoires in COVID-19. Data came from immunoSEQ multiplex PCR; TCRdb stores just in-frame clones and leaves some out. The sample lists a few hundred thousand clones; approximately 83% were seen once. Specimen: peripheral blood. The receptor source for this set is a person between 65 and 79 years old with COVID-19, enrolled during active disease.

The chain links TRBV7-8 to TRBJ1-3; TRBD1 matches at 9 bases. CDR1 and CDR2 (germline): SGHVS, FQNEAQ. V lost 3 bases and J lost 4; bases outside the gene matches: 7. There are 16 residues in the CDR3. CDR3 region: CASSFGGQGTGNTIYF. The CDR3, as DNA: TGTGCCAGCAGCTTTGGCGGACAGGGGACAGGAAACACCATATATTTT.

The chain uses TRBV28 and TRBJ1-4; 12 nucleotides line up with TRBD1. Looked up from germline, CDR1 is MDHEN and CDR2 is SYDVKM. CDR3 length: 15 amino acids. V shed 4 bases and J 8 bases; nucleotides not matched to a gene: 5. CDR3 region: CASSYPGTGGEKLFF. CDR3 in DNA: TGTGCCAGCAGTTATCCCGGGACAGGGGGCGAAAAACTGTTTTTT.

The rearrangement uses TRBV15 and TRBJ2-1; unclear D gene. CDR3 length equals 17 residues. With 1 base removed from V and 3 bases from J, the gap between germline ends came to 16 bases. The V gene's germline CDR1 is LNHNV and CDR2 YYDKDF (reference sequence). CDR3 sequence: CATSRGLGGPGYNEQFF. The CDR3 bases are TGTGCCACCAGCAGAGGGCTCGGTGGCCCGGGCTACAATGAGCAGTTCTTC.

This clone appeared a few times. This chain uses TRBV9 with TRBJ2-3; maybe TRBD2 (6 bases). This CDR3 has 15 amino acids. V lost 3 bases and J lost 6, with 17 bases in between. CDR1 and CDR2 (germline): SGDLS, YYNGEE. This CDR3 reads CASSETDGGGDTQYF. DNA of the CDR3: TGTGCCAGCAGCGAGACGGACGGAGGAGGGGATACGCAGTATTTT.

V and J are TRBV19 and TRBJ2-2; D remains unclear. Between the trimmed V and J ends, which lost 1 base and 1 base, there was a span of 7 bases. The germline V gene has CDR1 LNHDA and CDR2 SQIVND (reference sequence). The CDR3 covers 15 residues. The CDR3 sequence: CASSIAVGNTGELFF. CDR3 DNA: TGTGCCAGTAGTATAGCTGTCGGGAACACCGGGGAGCTGTTTTTT.

This clone was picked up one time. The chain employs TRBV28 and TRBJ2-1; the match to TRBD2 covers 8 bases. In germline, CDR1 is MDHEN, CDR2 SYDVKM. V lost 2 bases to trimming and J lost 7 bases; unmatched junction nucleotides: 10. This CDR3 is built from 16 residues. The CDR3 nucleotides read TGTGCCAGCAGTTTACCTAGCACCTCGGGGGGGAATGAGCAGTTCTTC. Its protein product is CASSLPSTSGGNEQFF.

This clone was picked up a small number of times. V and J are TRBV19 and TRBJ1-2; D might be TRBD1 (5 bases). Trimming stripped 5 bases from V and 10 bases from J, with 17 bases between. This CDR3 is built from 13 residues. The germline CDR1 and CDR2 sequences are LNHDA and SQIVND (reference sequence). The CDR3 nucleotides read TGTGCCAGTAGTCCCTCAGGGACGGGGGACTACACCTTC. It is translated as CASSPSGTGDYTF. Together with reference TRBV19 and TRBJ1-2, the CDR3 gives the full variable domain: DGGITQSPKYLFRKEGQNVTLSCEQNLNHDAMYWYRQDPGQGLRLIYYSQIVNDFQKGDIAEGYSVSREKKESFPLTVTSAQKNPTAFYLCASSPSGTGDYTFGSGTRLTVV.

With respect to this clone: A read error may produce the germline difference seen at one junction end. The chain carries TRBV5-6 and TRBJ2-3; 9 bases line up with TRBD1. Looked up from germline, CDR1 is SGHDT and CDR2 is YYEEEE. This CDR3 spans 14 amino acids. CDR3 in DNA: TGTGCCAGCAGCTTGGGGACAGGGGCACCCACTAACCCCTTT. Translated: CASSLGTGAPTNPF. Variable domain in full (rest from reference TRBV5-6 and TRBJ2-3): DAGVTQSPTHLIKTRGQQVTLRCSPKSGHDTVSWYQQALGQGPQFIFQYYEEEERQRGNFPDRFSGHQFPNYSSELNVNALLLGDSALYLCASSLGTGAPTNPFGPGTRLTVL.

This rearrangement joins TRBV19 to TRBJ2-3, with D tentatively TRBD1 (6 bases). V was pared by 3 bases and J by 6 bases, with 10 bases between. The CDR3 consists of 13 residues. Germline V gene sequence: CDR1 LNHDA, CDR2 SQIVND (reference sequence). The CDR3 DNA reads as TGTGCCAGTAGTATGAACAGGGTTGATACGCAGTATTTT. Translated, it gives CASSMNRVDTQYF. The variable domain in full, with the rest retrieved from reference TRBV19 and TRBJ2-3, is DGGITQSPKYLFRKEGQNVTLSCEQNLNHDAMYWYRQDPGQGLRLIYYSQIVNDFQKGDIAEGYSVSREKKESFPLTVTSAQKNPTAFYLCASSMNRVDTQYFGPGTRLTVL.

The gene calls are TRBV18 and TRBJ2-1; TRBD2 aligns across 8 bases. V lost 8 bases and J lost 6; bases outside the gene matches: 9. The CDR3 spans 14 residues. Germline CDR1 reads KGHSH; CDR2 reads LQKENI. CDR3: CASRDSGSGNEQFF. The DNA for the CDR3 is TGTGCCAGCCGCGACAGCGGGAGTGGCAATGAGCAGTTCTTC.